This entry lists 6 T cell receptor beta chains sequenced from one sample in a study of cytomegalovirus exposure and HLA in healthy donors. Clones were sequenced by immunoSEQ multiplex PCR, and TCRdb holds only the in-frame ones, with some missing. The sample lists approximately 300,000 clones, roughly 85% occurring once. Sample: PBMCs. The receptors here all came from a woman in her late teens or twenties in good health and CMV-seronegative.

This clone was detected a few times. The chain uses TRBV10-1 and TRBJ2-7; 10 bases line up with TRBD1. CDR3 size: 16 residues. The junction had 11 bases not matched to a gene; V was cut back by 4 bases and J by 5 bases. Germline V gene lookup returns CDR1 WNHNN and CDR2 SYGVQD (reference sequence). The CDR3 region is CASSARTGGPGHEQYF. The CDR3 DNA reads TGCGCCAGCAGTGCCAGGACAGGGGGACCGGGCCACGAGCAGTACTTC.

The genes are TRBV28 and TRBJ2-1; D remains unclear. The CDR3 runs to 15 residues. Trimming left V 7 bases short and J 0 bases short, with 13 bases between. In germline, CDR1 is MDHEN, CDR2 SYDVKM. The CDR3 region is CASTLGALSYNEQFF. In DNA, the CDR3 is TGTGCCAGCACTCTTGGAGCGCTCTCCTACAATGAGCAGTTCTTC. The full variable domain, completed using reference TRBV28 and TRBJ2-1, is DVKVTQSSRYLVKRTGEKVFLECVQDMDHENMFWYRQDPGLGLRLIYFSYDVKMKEKGDIPEGYSVSREKKERFSLILESASTNQTSMYLCASTLGALSYNEQFFGPGTRLTVL.

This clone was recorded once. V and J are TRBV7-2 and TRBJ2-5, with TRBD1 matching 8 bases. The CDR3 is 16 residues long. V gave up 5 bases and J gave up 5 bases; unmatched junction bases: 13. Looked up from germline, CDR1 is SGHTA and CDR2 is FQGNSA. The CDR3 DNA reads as TGTGCCAGCAGCCCCAGGGCACAGGGGGTGGGGGAGACCCAGTACTTC. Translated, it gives CASSPRAQGVGETQYF. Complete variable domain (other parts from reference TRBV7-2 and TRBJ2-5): GAGVSQSPSNKVTEKGKDVELRCDPISGHTALYWYRQSLGQGLEFLIYFQGNSAPDKSGLPSDRFSAERTGGSVSTLTIQRTQQEDSAVYLCASSPRAQGVGETQYFGPGTRLLVL.

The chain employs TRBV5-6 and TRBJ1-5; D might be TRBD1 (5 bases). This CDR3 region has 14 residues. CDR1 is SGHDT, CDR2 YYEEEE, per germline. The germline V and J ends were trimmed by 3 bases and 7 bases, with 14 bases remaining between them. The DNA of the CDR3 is TGTGCCAGCAGCTACTGGGGGGTTTACCAGCCCCAGCATTTT. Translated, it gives CASSYWGVYQPQHF.

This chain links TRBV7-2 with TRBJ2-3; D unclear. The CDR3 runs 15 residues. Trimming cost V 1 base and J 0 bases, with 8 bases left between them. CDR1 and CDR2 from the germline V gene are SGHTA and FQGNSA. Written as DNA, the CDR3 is TGTGCCAGCAGCTTAGGCTACCTCAGCACAGATACGCAGTATTTT. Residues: CASSLGYLSTDTQYF.

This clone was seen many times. This CDR3 reads CASSLDNRGINEKLFF. The CDR3 nucleotides read TGTGCCAGCAGCTTGGATAACAGGGGGATTAATGAAAAACTGTTTTTT. V usage is TRBV7-9 and J usage is TRBJ1-4, with 8 bases identical to TRBD1. The CDR3 spans 16 residues. Trimming cost V 3 bases and J 4 bases; bases outside gene matches: 7. The germline gives CDR1 SEHNR, CDR2 FQNEAQ (reference sequence).